This T cell receptor beta chain appears in the sequencing data of a study of blood T cell repertoires in COVID-19. Study details: T cells, B-cell-depleted T cells, or PBMCs provided the cDNA or gDNA that served as material.

The CDR3 sequence is 15 residues long. Trimming stripped 5 bases from V and 2 bases from J, with 12 bases between. CDR1 is LGHDT, CDR2 YNNKEL, per germline (reference sequence). Original methodology: The authors estimated nucleated cell counts from reference gene primer amplification. Clones were sequenced by immunoSEQ multiplex PCR, and TCRdb holds only the in-frame ones, with some missing. That table supplies the V and J calls and clone size; D and trimming were determined from the DNA. The sample contains approximately 450,000 clones, around 89% of which appear only once. Sequencing was done on a sample of peripheral blood. This chain links TRBV3-1 (or the pseudogene TRBV3-2) with TRBJ1-4; the D gene is possibly TRBD1 (6 bases). This receptor was taken from a woman aged 25 to 39 with acute or convalescent COVID-19. As DNA, the CDR3 is TGTGCCAGCAGCTACAGGGCACGGACTAATGAAAAACTGTTTTTT. Translated, it gives CASSYRARTNEKLFF.